These T cell receptor beta chains were read from a single sample in a study of cytomegalovirus exposure and HLA in healthy donors. The data were produced by immunoSEQ multiplex PCR, yet TCRdb's version contains in-frame clones alone and is incomplete. In the table there are about 110,000 clones, approximately 76% of which are singletons. Sequencing was performed on PBMCs. The receptors derive from a man aged 18-30 years in good health and CMV-seronegative. Each CDR3 is given with its conserved first and last residue. Each record gives: D gene, J gene, clone size, V gene, CDR3 protein, CDR3 DNA. The D gene is left open where the match is weak. Not every row has a clone size; where given, it reads once, few, many or a size class.

d_call: .; j_call: TRBJ2-7; clone_size: few; v_call: TRBV7-9; cdr3_aa: CASSFLSYEQYF; cdr3_nt: TGTGCCAGCAGCTTCCTCTCCTACGAGCAGTACTTC
d_call: TRBD1; j_call: TRBJ2-7; clone_size: .; v_call: TRBV5-1; cdr3_aa: CASSLLGTGASYEQYF; cdr3_nt: TGCGCCAGCAGCTTGCTGGGGACAGGAGCCTCCTACGAGCAGTACTTC
d_call: .; j_call: TRBJ2-3; clone_size: .; v_call: TRBV18; cdr3_aa: CASSPGPQRNTDTQYF; cdr3_nt: TGTGCCAGCTCACCAGGCCCTCAGCGGAACACAGATACGCAGTATTTT
d_call: .; j_call: TRBJ1-2; clone_size: .; v_call: TRBV15; cdr3_aa: CATSRAASLNYGYPF; cdr3_nt: TGTGCCACCAGCAGAGCTGCAAGTTTAAACTATGGCTACCCCTTC
d_call: TRBD2; j_call: TRBJ2-1; clone_size: .; v_call: TRBV2; cdr3_aa: CASSWDTLLAGPYNEQFF; cdr3_nt: TGTGCCAGCAGCTGGGATACTTTGCTAGCGGGGCCTTACAATGAGCAGTTCTTC
d_call: .; j_call: TRBJ2-2; clone_size: .; v_call: TRBV15; cdr3_aa: CATSTGRSTGELFF; cdr3_nt: TGTGCCACCAGCACAGGGAGGAGCACCGGGGAGCTGTTTTTT
d_call: .; j_call: TRBJ2-5; clone_size: .; v_call: TRBV7-7; cdr3_aa: CASSPRPMGGQETQYF; cdr3_nt: TGTGCTAGCAGCCCCCGGCCCATGGGGGGCCAAGAGACCCAGTACTTC
d_call: TRBD2; j_call: TRBJ2-5; clone_size: .; v_call: TRBV5-1; cdr3_aa: CASSLGGGETQYF; cdr3_nt: TGCGCCAGCAGCTTGGGCGGGGGGGAGACCCAGTACTTC
d_call: .; j_call: TRBJ2-7; clone_size: .; v_call: TRBV23-1; cdr3_aa: CASTLYEQYF; cdr3_nt: TGCGCCAGCACCCTCTACGAGCAGTACTTC
d_call: .; j_call: TRBJ2-2; clone_size: .; v_call: TRBV2; cdr3_aa: CASTRDRNTGELFF; cdr3_nt: TGTGCCAGCACGCGGGACAGAAACACCGGGGAGCTGTTTTTT
d_call: .; j_call: TRBJ2-5; clone_size: .; v_call: TRBV19; cdr3_aa: CASSIMSGFGETQYF; cdr3_nt: TGTGCCAGTAGTATAATGTCGGGGTTTGGAGAGACCCAGTACTTC
d_call: .; j_call: TRBJ2-5; clone_size: .; v_call: TRBV5-5; cdr3_aa: CASSRIGEETQYF; cdr3_nt: TGTGCCAGCAGTAGGATCGGGGAAGAGACCCAGTACTTC
d_call: TRBD1; j_call: TRBJ2-3; clone_size: few; v_call: TRBV7-3; cdr3_aa: CASRSGTDNTDTQYF; cdr3_nt: TGTGCCAGCAGATCCGGGACAGATAACACAGATACGCAGTATTTT
d_call: TRBD1; j_call: TRBJ2-6; clone_size: .; v_call: TRBV9; cdr3_aa: CASRRRDRGATGANVLTF; cdr3_nt: TGTGCCAGCAGGCGCCGGGACAGGGGGGCGACTGGGGCCAACGTCCTGACTTTC
d_call: .; j_call: TRBJ2-2; clone_size: .; v_call: TRBV7-6; cdr3_aa: CASSLLRNTGELFF; cdr3_nt: TGTGCCAGCAGCCTACTACGGAACACCGGGGAGCTGTTTTTT
d_call: .; j_call: TRBJ2-7; clone_size: few; v_call: TRBV4-3; cdr3_aa: CASSPENRPYEQYF; cdr3_nt: TGCGCCAGCAGCCCCGAAAACAGGCCCTACGAGCAGTACTTC
d_call: .; j_call: TRBJ2-3; clone_size: .; v_call: TRBV5-1; cdr3_aa: CASSQTDTQYF; cdr3_nt: TGCGCCAGCAGCCAGACAGATACGCAGTATTTT
d_call: .; j_call: TRBJ1-5; clone_size: .; v_call: TRBV19; cdr3_aa: CASTETGFNQPQHF; cdr3_nt: TGTGCCAGTACCGAGACAGGATTCAATCAGCCCCAGCATTTT
d_call: TRBD1; j_call: TRBJ2-3; clone_size: .; v_call: TRBV7-3; cdr3_aa: CASSQNTGTGGDTQYF; cdr3_nt: TGTGCCAGCAGCCAAAATACCGGGACAGGGGGAGATACGCAGTATTTT
d_call: .; j_call: TRBJ2-3; clone_size: .; v_call: TRBV11-2; cdr3_aa: CASSFAGSDTQYF; cdr3_nt: TGTGCCAGCAGCTTTGCAGGGTCAGATACGCAGTATTTT
d_call: TRBD2; j_call: TRBJ2-1; clone_size: .; v_call: TRBV27; cdr3_aa: CASSPRASGDYEQFF; cdr3_nt: TGTGCCAGCAGTCCCCGGGCTAGCGGGGACTATGAGCAGTTCTTC
d_call: TRBD1; j_call: TRBJ1-1; clone_size: .; v_call: TRBV7-9; cdr3_aa: CASSSLPGQGNMNTEAFF; cdr3_nt: TGTGCCAGCAGCTCCCTCCCCGGACAGGGAAACATGAACACTGAAGCTTTCTTT
d_call: TRBD2; j_call: TRBJ2-4; clone_size: .; v_call: TRBV27; cdr3_aa: CASSPSGGGGNIQYF; cdr3_nt: TGTGCCAGCAGCCCTAGTGGCGGGGGGGGAAACATTCAGTACTTC
d_call: TRBD2; j_call: TRBJ2-7; clone_size: .; v_call: TRBV7-8; cdr3_aa: CASSLVITAGGREQYF; cdr3_nt: TGTGCCAGCAGCTTAGTTATCACAGCGGGGGGGCGCGAGCAGTACTTC
d_call: TRBD2; j_call: TRBJ2-5; clone_size: once; v_call: TRBV5-4; cdr3_aa: CASSYRGRGQETQYF; cdr3_nt: TGTGCCAGCAGCTACAGAGGGAGGGGCCAAGAGACCCAGTACTTC
d_call: .; j_call: TRBJ2-7; clone_size: few; v_call: TRBV27; cdr3_aa: CASSFGDWAGEQYF; cdr3_nt: TGTGCCAGCAGTTTTGGGGACTGGGCTGGAGAGCAGTACTTC
d_call: TRBD2; j_call: TRBJ2-5; clone_size: once; v_call: TRBV7-9; cdr3_aa: CSSSSWTSGGQETQYF; cdr3_nt: TGTTCCAGCAGCTCATGGACTAGCGGGGGACAAGAGACCCAGTACTTC
d_call: TRBD1; j_call: TRBJ1-1; clone_size: .; v_call: TRBV11-2; cdr3_aa: CASSPRPGTGGTEAFF; cdr3_nt: TGTGCCAGCAGCCCGCGTCCCGGGACAGGGGGCACTGAAGCTTTCTTT
d_call: .; j_call: TRBJ2-7; clone_size: .; v_call: TRBV27; cdr3_aa: CASRARDFSYEQYF; cdr3_nt: TGTGCCAGCAGAGCCCGGGACTTCTCCTACGAGCAGTACTTC
d_call: TRBD2; j_call: TRBJ2-1; clone_size: .; v_call: TRBV19; cdr3_aa: CASSIEAGGSYNEQFF; cdr3_nt: TGTGCCAGTAGTATAGAGGCGGGGGGAAGCTACAATGAGCAGTTCTTC
d_call: .; j_call: TRBJ1-4; clone_size: .; v_call: TRBV7-8; cdr3_aa: CASSSTGTNEKLFF; cdr3_nt: TGTGCCAGCAGCTCCACAGGAACTAATGAAAAACTGTTTTTT
d_call: .; j_call: TRBJ1-2; clone_size: .; v_call: TRBV6-5; cdr3_aa: CASSDSAETGGYTF; cdr3_nt: TGTGCCAGCAGTGATTCAGCAGAGACGGGTGGCTACACCTTC
d_call: TRBD1; j_call: TRBJ2-1; clone_size: .; v_call: TRBV15; cdr3_aa: CATSSGQAGFEQFF; cdr3_nt: TGTGCCACCAGCAGCGGACAGGCCGGGTTTGAGCAGTTCTTC
d_call: TRBD1; j_call: TRBJ1-3; clone_size: .; v_call: TRBV6-5; cdr3_aa: CASSPGQRNTIYF; cdr3_nt: TGTGCCAGCAGTCCGGGACAGCGGAACACCATATATTTT
d_call: .; j_call: TRBJ2-3; clone_size: .; v_call: TRBV7-9; cdr3_aa: CASVGSHTDTQYF; cdr3_nt: TGTGCCAGCGTCGGGTCTCACACAGATACGCAGTATTTT
d_call: TRBD1; j_call: TRBJ1-6; clone_size: .; v_call: TRBV19; cdr3_aa: CASSAGQGLPLHF; cdr3_nt: TGTGCCAGTAGTGCAGGACAGGGGTTGCCCCTCCACTTT
d_call: .; j_call: TRBJ1-3; clone_size: many; v_call: TRBV28; cdr3_aa: CASSRRQDRNTIYF; cdr3_nt: TGTGCCAGCAGCCGAAGACAGGACCGAAACACCATATATTTT
d_call: .; j_call: TRBJ1-2; clone_size: .; v_call: TRBV6-1; cdr3_aa: CASKPSQGNYGYTF; cdr3_nt: TGTGCCAGCAAACCTTCACAGGGAAACTATGGCTACACCTTC
d_call: TRBD1; j_call: TRBJ1-2; clone_size: .; v_call: TRBV6-1; cdr3_aa: CASRDRGLGSGGYTF; cdr3_nt: TGTGCCAGCAGGGACAGGGGGCTAGGGTCGGGTGGCTACACCTTC
d_call: TRBD1; j_call: TRBJ1-3; clone_size: .; v_call: TRBV4-3; cdr3_aa: CASSYGQAASGNTIYF; cdr3_nt: TGCGCCAGCAGCTACGGACAGGCCGCCTCTGGAAACACCATATATTTT
d_call: .; j_call: TRBJ2-3; clone_size: .; v_call: TRBV19; cdr3_aa: CASSMLGTSTDTQYF; cdr3_nt: TGTGCCAGTAGTATGTTGGGGACAAGCACAGATACGCAGTATTTT
d_call: .; j_call: TRBJ1-5; clone_size: .; v_call: TRBV6-5; cdr3_aa: CASSYSTEGQPQHF; cdr3_nt: TGTGCCAGCAGTTACTCAACAGAAGGTCAGCCCCAGCATTTT
d_call: .; j_call: TRBJ2-7; clone_size: .; v_call: TRBV7-2; cdr3_aa: CASSGGTYEQYF; cdr3_nt: TGTGCCAGCAGCGGAGGGACCTACGAGCAGTACTTC
d_call: TRBD2; j_call: TRBJ2-5; clone_size: .; v_call: TRBV9; cdr3_aa: CASSVAPSGGLGQETQYF; cdr3_nt: TGTGCCAGCAGCGTAGCTCCTAGCGGGGGGCTGGGTCAAGAGACCCAGTACTTC
d_call: TRBD2; j_call: TRBJ2-1; clone_size: .; v_call: TRBV5-1; cdr3_aa: CASRGGSDLYNEQFF; cdr3_nt: TGCGCCAGCAGGGGGGGGTCAGACCTATACAATGAGCAGTTCTTC
d_call: .; j_call: TRBJ1-4; clone_size: .; v_call: TRBV5-5; cdr3_aa: CASSLGDTIQGKLFF; cdr3_nt: TGTGCCAGCAGTTTGGGGGATACAATCCAGGGAAAACTGTTTTTT
d_call: .; j_call: TRBJ1-2; clone_size: .; v_call: TRBV7-2; cdr3_aa: CASSLNTGANYGYTF; cdr3_nt: TGTGCCAGCAGCTTGAACACGGGAGCGAACTATGGCTACACCTTC
d_call: .; j_call: TRBJ2-2; clone_size: .; v_call: TRBV7-8; cdr3_aa: CASSSGTITGELFF; cdr3_nt: TGTGCCAGCAGCTCCGGGACAATCACCGGGGAGCTGTTTTTT
d_call: .; j_call: TRBJ2-2; clone_size: once; v_call: TRBV27; cdr3_aa: CASSLGGAGGELFF; cdr3_nt: TGTGCCAGCAGTTTAGGGGGGGCCGGCGGGGAGCTGTTTTTT
d_call: .; j_call: TRBJ2-5; clone_size: .; v_call: TRBV4-2; cdr3_aa: CASSPSGVAVRETQYF; cdr3_nt: TGTGCCAGCAGCCCCAGCGGAGTAGCGGTCCGGGAGACCCAGTACTTC
d_call: TRBD1; j_call: TRBJ2-7; clone_size: .; v_call: TRBV13; cdr3_aa: CASSLLTGTGNYEQYF; cdr3_nt: TGTGCCAGCAGCTTACTCACCGGGACAGGTAACTACGAGCAGTACTTC
d_call: .; j_call: TRBJ2-3; clone_size: .; v_call: TRBV7-7; cdr3_aa: CASSRGGDRSDTQYF; cdr3_nt: TGTGCCAGCAGCCGGGGCGGGGATAGGTCGGATACGCAGTATTTT
d_call: TRBD2; j_call: TRBJ2-4; clone_size: .; v_call: TRBV4-1; cdr3_aa: CASSPTSGGASSNIQYF; cdr3_nt: TGCGCCAGCAGCCCGACTAGCGGGGGGGCCTCTTCAAACATTCAGTACTTC